Below, 7 T cell receptor beta chains from the same sample are listed, as sequenced in a study of cytomegalovirus exposure and HLA in healthy donors. The data were produced by immunoSEQ multiplex PCR, yet TCRdb's version contains in-frame clones alone and is incomplete. Of about 130,000 clones in the sample, about 96% were seen once. Sequencing input: PBMCs. The receptors come from a man aged 18 to 30 in good health and CMV-seronegative.

This clone has just one count. The V call is TRBV25-1, the J call TRBJ1-3; TRBD1 might be the D (5 bases). The germline V gene encodes CDR1 MGHDK and CDR2 SYGVNS. V shed 5 bases and J shed 4 bases, with 15 bases lying between them. There are 15 residues in the CDR3. The chain's CDR3 is CASSQGDNIGNTIYF. The CDR3 bases are TGTGCCAGCAGTCAAGGGGATAACATCGGAAACACCATATATTTT. Supplemented by reference TRBV25-1 and TRBJ1-3, the full variable domain reads EADIYQTPRYLVIGTGKKITLECSQTMGHDKMYWYQQDPGMELHLIHYSYGVNSTEKGDLSSESTVSRIRTEHFPLTLESARPSHTSQYLCASSQGDNIGNTIYFGEGSWLTVV.

A single count supports this clone. CDR3 nucleotides: TGCGCCAGCACCCCAAGTGGAGCTTCAAACATTCAGTACTTC. The encoded protein is CASTPSGASNIQYF. J is TRBJ2-4 and V is TRBV5-1; D gene ambiguous. CDR1 and CDR2 from the germline V gene are SGHRS and YFSETQ. The germline V and J ends were trimmed by 6 bases and 6 bases, with 16 bases remaining between them. CDR3 length equals 14 residues.

The chain has TRBV9 and TRBJ2-1; D is unclear. Germline V CDR1 and CDR2: SGDLS, YYNGEE. CDR3 length equals 15 residues. V was shortened by 4 bases and J by 0 bases, with 11 bases between the two germline ends. DNA for the CDR3: TGTGCCAGCAGCACAAGTGGCGGCTCCTACAATGAGCAGTTCTTC. Residues: CASSTSGGSYNEQFF.

The rearrangement uses TRBV11-2 and TRBJ1-5, with D tentatively TRBD1 (5 bases). Germline loops: CDR1 SGHAT, CDR2 FQNNGV. V lost 4 bases to trimming and J lost 3 bases, with 13 bases between them. CDR3 length: 15 amino acids. CDR3 sequence (DNA): TGTGCCAGCAGCTCGTTAGACAGTGACAATCAGCCCCAGCATTTT. Amino acids: CASSSLDSDNQPQHF.

This chain uses TRBV11-2 with TRBJ2-7; 8 bases match TRBD2. CDR1 is SGHAT, CDR2 FQNNGV, per germline. V lost 0 bases and J lost 1; bases outside the gene matches: 2. The CDR3 sequence is 15 residues long. In nucleotides, the CDR3 is TGTGCCAGCAGCTTAGAAAGCGGGGGTTCCTACGAGCAGTACTTC. It translates to CASSLESGGSYEQYF.

The V gene is TRBV5-4, the J gene TRBJ2-2; 7 nucleotides line up with TRBD1. CDR1 and CDR2 from the germline V gene are SGHNT and YYREEE (reference sequence). The CDR3 length is 15 residues. V lost 1 base to trimming and J lost 9 bases; unmatched junction nucleotides: 9. The CDR3 DNA reads TGTGCCAGCAGCTTGCCGGGACAGACCTACAGGGAGCTGTTTTTT. Protein product: CASSLPGQTYRELFF.

The rearrangement links TRBV28 to TRBJ2-3; D is perhaps TRBD1 (7 bases). Trimming stripped 2 bases from V and 2 bases from J, with 14 bases between. The CDR3 covers 16 residues. Germline V gene data show CDR1 as MDHEN and CDR2 as SYDVKM. The CDR3 loop is CASSLRRRGHTDTQYF. Written as DNA, the CDR3 is TGTGCCAGCAGTTTACGGAGGAGGGGGCACACAGATACGCAGTATTTT.